This section outlines one T cell receptor beta chain sequence together with its context. This receptor's antigen is unknown. No base qualities exist here, and no much larger clone lies one base off it. One collaborating source in Seattle enrolled patients during active infection and followed them longitudinally through the course of disease. The collaborating institutions used their own protocols to collect whole blood in K2EDTA tubes. For TCRbeta analysis, collaborators shipped samples as frozen whole blood, isolated PBMCs, or DNA extracted from either of those sample types. The germline V gene (reference sequence) gives CDR1 as LNHNV and CDR2 as YYDKDF. V gives up 3 bases and J gives up 12 bases, and the segment between their germline ends measures 15 bases. The CDR3 numbers 13 residues from cysteine through phenylalanine. Only the CDR3 portion is preserved as DNA: 39 bases, with reading frame beginning at the first base.

This entry is derived from a study of blood T cell repertoires in COVID-19 (dated by TCRdb to the early 2020s). With respect to the entire study: The collaborator samples originated in the United States, Italy and Spain and spanned the acute and convalescent phases of COVID-19. The dataset comprised deeply sampled blood TCRbeta repertoires from subjects exposed to, actively infected with, or recovered from COVID-19. The repertoires were released in a freely available public database meant as a resource for research on the immune response to SARS-CoV-2. The prospective study material was composed of cDNA or gDNA derived from T cells, B-cell-depleted T cells, or PBMCs. Where HLA class I and class II types were available, the types were taken from metadata supplied by the sample provider, not from assay-based typing. Nearly every sample came with metadata listing a de-identified subject ID, COVID-19 status, age in years and sex. The samples were drawn from two sources: the first 160 participants of the ongoing ImmuneRACE study, and 1,000 to 1,500 subjects contributed by 6 global collaborators. Broad study findings and their caveats: How much clinical and demographic metadata was included differed by source and by participant, and the metadata was provided uncurated.

TCRbeta CDR3 regions were amplified from genomic DNA using the immunoSEQ Assay, a bias-controlled multiplex PCR. Turning to the authors' computational methods: Within the assay, amplification of reference gene primers was used to estimate how many nucleated cells each sample contained. To quantify the absolute abundance of each unique TCRbeta CDR3 rearrangement, sequence reads were collapsed and filtered. For each sample, productive Simpson clonality was calculated as the square root of Simpson's diversity index across productive rearrangements. TCRdb mirrors the immuneACCESS table, restricted to in-frame sequences. Some clones are absent from its copies; in checked studies, under half trace to an unresolved V gene, and the reason for the others is unknown. V, J and clone size are taken as reported in that table, and D and trimming were inferred from the DNA itself. For this sample there are more than 95,000 clones; about 94% appear just once. Approximately 2% of the sample goes to the ten largest clones.

The source material was peripheral blood. The TCR comes from a man aged 50 to 59 with COVID-19, enrolled during active disease. The rearrangement joined TRBV15 to TRBJ2-1; 6 matching bases give a weak D call of TRBD1. The CDR3 region has the sequence CATSREQGRGQFF. The sequenced DNA is TGTGCCACCAGCAGGGAACAGGGCCGCGGGCAGTTCTTC.